The 26 T cell receptor beta chains below come from one sample, sequenced in a study of cytomegalovirus exposure and HLA in healthy donors. 13 Jbeta primers and 60 Vbeta primers were used for the PCR. Here immunoSEQ multiplex PCR was the method, and the copy in TCRdb shows in-frame clones only, minus some. The sample holds some 120,000 clones. Sequencing was carried out using PBMCs. Source of these receptors: a woman aged 60-70 years in good health and CMV-seronegative.

The chain combines TRBV5-6 with TRBJ1-5, with 7 bases fitting TRBD1. This CDR3 has 15 amino acids. Germline lookup yields CDR1 SGHDT and CDR2 YYEEEE. J gave up 2 bases and V 0 bases, and 2 bases lay outside the gene matches. CDR3 residues: CASSLGGQRNQPQHF. In DNA form, the CDR3 reads TGTGCCAGCAGCTTGGGGGGACAGCGCAATCAGCCCCAGCATTTT.

This chain joins TRBV7-2 and TRBJ2-7; 8 nucleotides agree with TRBD2. Unmatched junction bases numbered 7, after V lost 5 bases and J lost 4 bases. The V gene's germline CDR1 is SGHTA and CDR2 FQGNSA. The CDR3 runs to 14 residues. Here the CDR3 DNA reads TGTGCCAGCAGCCCCAGCGGGGGTGGGTACGAGCAGTACTTC. It translates to CASSPSGGGYEQYF. Combining the CDR3 with reference TRBV7-2 and TRBJ2-7 gives the whole variable domain GAGVSQSPSNKVTEKGKDVELRCDPISGHTALYWYRQSLGQGLEFLIYFQGNSAPDKSGLPSDRFSAERTGGSVSTLTIQRTQQEDSAVYLCASSPSGGGYEQYFGPGTRLTVT.

The rearrangement joins TRBV18 to TRBJ2-2; possible D gene TRBD1, 6 bases. The V end lost 2 bases, the J end lost 1 base, and 14 bases lay between the germline ends. There are 17 residues in the CDR3. Germline V gene data show CDR1 as KGHSH and CDR2 as LQKENI. DNA for the CDR3: TGTGCCAGCTCACCAAGTAGCACAGGGAGGAACACCGGGGAGCTGTTTTTT. Translation: CASSPSSTGRNTGELFF. Using reference TRBV18 and TRBJ2-2 for the parts outside the CDR3, the full variable domain is NAGVMQNPRHLVRRRGQEARLRCSPMKGHSHVYWYRQLPEEGLKFMVYLQKENIIDESGMPKERFSAEFPKEGPSILRIQQVVRGDSAAYFCASSPSSTGRNTGELFFGEGSRLTVL.

This rearrangement joins TRBV5-1 to TRBJ1-1, with a weak D call TRBD1 (6 bases). This CDR3 spans 13 amino acids. V was pared by 0 bases and J by 5 bases, with 8 bases between. Per germline, CDR1 SGHRS and CDR2 YFSETQ. CDR3 sequence (DNA): TGCGCCAGCAGCTTGGAGAGGGGGACTGAAGCTTTCTTT. Encoded protein: CASSLERGTEAFF.

This sequence joins TRBV11-2 and TRBJ2-1; D unclear. This CDR3 has 11 residues. Germline CDR1 and CDR2: SGHAT and FQNNGV. Trimming stripped 5 bases from V and 9 bases from J, with 8 bases between. This CDR3 is CASSGRFEQFF. The CDR3 nucleotides read TGTGCCAGCAGCGGCCGATTTGAGCAGTTCTTC.

The chain is built from TRBV11-2 and TRBJ2-1, with D possibly being TRBD2 (6 bases). The germline V and J ends were trimmed by 8 bases and 7 bases, with 18 bases remaining between them. CDR3 length: 14 residues. Germline V gene data show CDR1 as SGHAT and CDR2 as FQNNGV. CDR3 in DNA: TGTGCCAGCCGGCGGGGCGGGAAGGCGAATGAGCAGTTCTTC. Translation: CASRRGGKANEQFF.

The chain recombines TRBV13 with TRBJ2-7, with 12 bases fitting TRBD2. J was trimmed by 0 bases and V by 2 bases; bases with no gene match: 2. The CDR3 sequence is 16 residues long. Germline-derived CDR1 and CDR2 are PRHDT and FYEKMQ (reference sequence). CDR3 sequence reads: CASSLRTSGISYEQYF. The CDR3, as DNA: TGTGCCAGCAGCTTACGGACTAGCGGGATCTCCTACGAGCAGTACTTC.

The J gene is TRBJ2-6, the V gene TRBV4-1, with 8 bases aligning to TRBD1. V shed 5 bases, J shed 0 bases, and the junction held 9 bases outside the gene matches. This CDR3 region has 18 residues. The germline gives CDR1 MGHRA, CDR2 YSYEKL. DNA for the CDR3: TGCGCCAGCAGCAAAGGGACAGGACTTAACTCTGGGGCCAACGTCCTGACTTTC. Protein sequence: CASSKGTGLNSGANVLTF.

The CDR3 sequence is CASSMKYPDSRRPGELFF. CDR3 DNA: TGTGCCAGTAGTATGAAGTACCCGGACTCAAGAAGACCCGGGGAGCTGTTTTTT. The V and J genes are TRBV19 and TRBJ2-2; a possible D gene is TRBD2 (5 bases). V lost 3 bases and J lost 6, with 23 bases in between. Germline lookup yields CDR1 LNHDA and CDR2 SQIVND (reference sequence). The CDR3 covers 18 residues.

J is TRBJ2-1 and V is TRBV7-9; the match to TRBD2 covers 12 bases. The CDR3 consists of 15 residues. Germline V gene lookup returns CDR1 SEHNR and CDR2 FQNEAQ (reference sequence). The J segment lost 8 bases and the V segment lost 2 bases, leaving 4 bases of the junction unmatched. CDR3 in amino acids: CASSLRRLAGDEQFF. The CDR3 nucleotides are TGTGCCAGCAGCTTAAGGCGACTAGCGGGAGATGAGCAGTTCTTC.

V is TRBV10-3 and J is TRBJ2-1; D is possibly TRBD1 (8 bases). The CDR3 covers 17 residues. Germline V CDR1 and CDR2: ENHRY, SYGVKD. V dropped 0 bases and J dropped 0 bases, with 12 bases sitting between them. CDR3 region: CAISESRGTGSYNEQFF. The CDR3 DNA is TGTGCCATCAGTGAGTCGCGGGGGACAGGCTCCTACAATGAGCAGTTCTTC.

The CDR3 protein is CASSSGRDRRLAGDYEQYF. The CDR3 DNA reads as TGTGCCAGCAGCTCCGGCAGGGACAGGCGACTAGCGGGAGACTACGAGCAGTACTTC. J is TRBJ2-7 and V is TRBV4-2, with TRBD2 identical over 12 bases. The CDR3 loop spans 19 amino acids. Germline V gives CDR1 LGHNA, CDR2 YNFKEQ. J lost 3 bases, V lost 5 bases, and 17 bases had no gene match.

CDR3 region: CASNPSGGPYNEQFF. DNA for the CDR3: TGTGCCAGCAACCCGTCGGGGGGCCCCTACAATGAGCAGTTCTTC. The rearrangement links TRBV25-1 to TRBJ2-1; a weak D match, TRBD2 (7 bases). Germline assignment: CDR1 MGHDK and CDR2 SYGVNS. V shed 7 bases and J shed 2 bases, with 15 bases lying between them. The CDR3 extends over 15 amino acids.

The rearrangement joins TRBV9 to TRBJ2-1, with TRBD2 identical over 8 bases. In germline, CDR1 is SGDLS, CDR2 YYNGEE. The J segment lost 6 bases and the V segment lost 3 bases, leaving 2 bases of the junction unmatched. The CDR3 length is 13 residues. As DNA, the CDR3 is TGTGCCAGCAGCGCCGGGGGGGCCAATGAGCAGTTCTTC. Translating it yields CASSAGGANEQFF.

The chain employs TRBV5-1 and TRBJ1-1; D is perhaps TRBD1 (5 bases). Germline V gene sequence: CDR1 SGHRS, CDR2 YFSETQ. Trimming shortened V by 6 bases and J by 6 bases, and 21 bases separated the two germline ends. The CDR3 contains 15 residues. CDR3 region: CASNRIGARGSEAFF. The CDR3 DNA is TGCGCCAGCAACCGAATCGGGGCTCGGGGGTCTGAAGCTTTCTTT.

The V call is TRBV19, the J call TRBJ1-1; 8 nucleotides align to TRBD1. Losses at the gene ends were 5 bases for V and 9 bases for J; bases not matched to a gene: 11. The CDR3 is 14 residues long. Germline V gives CDR1 LNHDA, CDR2 SQIVND (reference sequence). The CDR3 is CASSARSGQGQAFF. CDR3 DNA: TGTGCCAGTAGTGCCCGATCTGGACAGGGCCAAGCTTTCTTT.

The CDR3 DNA sequence: TGTGCCATCAGTGAGACCGGGACAGGTGGTACTGAAGCTTTCTTT. It encodes CAISETGTGGTEAFF. The chain combines TRBV10-3 with TRBJ1-1; TRBD1 aligns across 8 bases. The CDR3 is 15 amino acids. Losses at the gene ends were 2 bases for V and 5 bases for J; bases not matched to a gene: 7. The V gene's germline CDR1 is ENHRY and CDR2 SYGVKD.

This chain joins TRBV6-1 and TRBJ2-1; D may be TRBD1 (5 bases). V was shortened by 4 bases and J by 9 bases, with 22 bases between the two germline ends. Germline CDR1 MNHNS, CDR2 SASEGT. This CDR3 contains 16 residues. The DNA for the CDR3 is TGTGCCAGCAGTGTCCGGATAGCAGGGTGGGAAGGTGAGCAGTTCTTC. Its protein is CASSVRIAGWEGEQFF.

The DNA for the CDR3 is TGTGCCACCAGAGTCCGGAGGGCCTACGAGCAGTACTTC. It specifies CATRVRRAYEQYF. The genes are TRBV28 and TRBJ2-7; D is perhaps TRBD2 (6 bases). V lost 10 bases, J lost 2 bases, and 15 bases lay in between. The CDR3 is 13 residues long. From germline, CDR1 is MDHEN and CDR2 SYDVKM.

The rearrangement joins TRBV7-2 to TRBJ1-2; D gene uncertain. CDR3 length: 13 residues. Germline assignment: CDR1 SGHTA and CDR2 FQGNSA. V lost 4 bases and J lost 6, with 12 bases in between. As DNA, the CDR3 is TGTGCCAGCAGCTCCCGGGAAGCGGATGGCTACACCTTC. Its translation: CASSSREADGYTF. Complete variable domain (other parts from reference TRBV7-2 and TRBJ1-2): GAGVSQSPSNKVTEKGKDVELRCDPISGHTALYWYRQSLGQGLEFLIYFQGNSAPDKSGLPSDRFSAERTGGSVSTLTIQRTQQEDSAVYLCASSSREADGYTFGSGTRLTVV.

The V call is TRBV2, the J call TRBJ1-3, with 7 bases matching TRBD1. Per the germline V gene, CDR1 is SNHLY and CDR2 is FYNNEI. The ends lost 6 bases at V and 5 bases at J; junction bases unmatched: 4. The CDR3 is 13 amino acids. CDR3 in DNA: TGTGCCAGCAGGGACAGGCTGAGAAACACCATATATTTT. Translation gives CASRDRLRNTIYF.

This chain links TRBV5-1 with TRBJ2-7; 11 nucleotides align to TRBD1. This CDR3 contains 14 residues. The V segment lost 4 bases and the J segment 5 bases; nucleotides outside the gene matches: 5. CDR1 and CDR2 from the germline V gene are SGHRS and YFSETQ. The CDR3: CASSKGTGGNEQYF. Written as DNA, the CDR3 is TGCGCCAGCAGCAAGGGGACAGGGGGTAACGAGCAGTACTTC.

J is TRBJ2-7 and V is TRBV5-1, with TRBD1 matching 12 bases. The V segment lost 9 bases and the J segment 7 bases; nucleotides outside the gene matches: 14. Per germline, CDR1 SGHRS and CDR2 YFSETQ. The CDR3 is made up of 15 amino acids. The CDR3 sequence is CATKLGGTGGREQYF. The CDR3 nucleotides read TGCGCCACCAAGCTTGGAGGGACAGGGGGCCGGGAGCAGTACTTC.

V gene TRBV18 combines with J gene TRBJ2-2; maybe TRBD1 (5 bases). This CDR3 is built from 16 residues. Trimming cost V 3 bases and J 3 bases, with 14 bases left between them. CDR1 and CDR2 (germline): KGHSH, LQKENI. Here the CDR3 DNA reads TGTGCCAGCTCACCCCGGGCTGGACACGACACCGGGGAGCTGTTTTTT. The encoded protein is CASSPRAGHDTGELFF.

V and J are TRBV6-5 and TRBJ2-7; D not resolved. The V and J ends lost 2 bases and 3 bases respectively, with 11 bases between them. The CDR3 length is 14 residues. Germline CDR1 and CDR2: MNHEY and SVGAGI. In nucleotides, the CDR3 is TGTGCCAGCAGTTACCAGCACAGAGACTACGAGCAGTACTTC. It yields the protein CASSYQHRDYEQYF.

This rearrangement joins TRBV19 to TRBJ2-6; D not resolved. Per the germline V gene, CDR1 is LNHDA and CDR2 is SQIVND (reference sequence). V was clipped by 6 bases and J by 3 bases, with 15 bases between them. This CDR3 has 16 amino acids. CDR3 coding DNA: TGTGCCAGTAGACCTCAGGCCCAGGATGGGGCCAACGTCCTGACTTTC. As protein: CASRPQAQDGANVLTF.